These 20 T cell receptor beta chains were sequenced from one sample in a study of blood T cell repertoires in COVID-19. Profiled with immunoSEQ multiplex PCR; TCRdb holds only in-frame clones, not every one. This sample has 95,000 to 150,000 clones; over 80% occur once, and the top ten carry 3.9%. The sequenced sample was PBMCs or T cells enriched from blood (not recorded which). These TCRs come from a woman in her 30s who had recovered from COVID-19.

The chain has TRBV24-1 and TRBJ2-1; 7 bases line up with TRBD2. J gave up 8 bases and V 3 bases, and 12 bases lay outside the gene matches. In germline, CDR1 is KGHDR, CDR2 SFDVKD. The CDR3 has 16 amino acids. In DNA, the CDR3 is TGTGCCACCAGTGATGGCAGGGCGGGAGCTCGGTATGAGCAGTTCTTC. Protein sequence: CATSDGRAGARYEQFF.

The rearrangement uses TRBV7-9 and TRBJ1-6; 7 positions agree with TRBD1. The V gene's germline CDR1 is SEHNR and CDR2 FQNEAQ (reference sequence). The CDR3 spans 16 residues. Germline trimming cut 3 bases from V and 6 bases from J; bases unmatched to any gene: 8. CDR3 region: CASSLGTAVFNSPLHF. The CDR3 DNA is TGTGCCAGCAGCTTGGGGACAGCGGTCTTTAATTCACCCCTCCACTTT. Supplemented by reference TRBV7-9 and TRBJ1-6, the full variable domain reads DTGVSQNPRHKITKRGQNVTFRCDPISEHNRLYWYRQTLGQGPEFLTYFQNEAQLEKSRLLSDRFSAERPKGSFSTLEIQRTEQGDSAMYLCASSLGTAVFNSPLHFGNGTRLTVT.

This rearrangement joins TRBV5-4 to TRBJ2-1; perhaps TRBD2 as D (5 bases). V lost 5 bases and J lost 6, with 18 bases in between. Germline CDR1 reads SGHNT; CDR2 reads YYREEE (reference sequence). The CDR3 is 15 residues long. CDR3 sequence reads: CASSRGSRKANEQFF. The CDR3 DNA follows: TGTGCCAGCAGTCGCGGGTCCCGCAAAGCCAATGAGCAGTTCTTC.

The V call is TRBV28, the J call TRBJ1-1, with 10 bases lining up with TRBD1. Germline V gene sequence: CDR1 MDHEN, CDR2 SYDVKM. V gave up 5 bases and J gave up 5 bases; unmatched junction bases: 8. The CDR3 is 15 residues long. CDR3 DNA: TGTGCCAGCAGTCCGCGGGGACAGGGGAAAACTGAAGCTTTCTTT. Its protein product is CASSPRGQGKTEAFF. Combining the CDR3 with reference TRBV28 and TRBJ1-1 gives the whole variable domain DVKVTQSSRYLVKRTGEKVFLECVQDMDHENMFWYRQDPGLGLRLIYFSYDVKMKEKGDIPEGYSVSREKKERFSLILESASTNQTSMYLCASSPRGQGKTEAFFGQGTRLTVV.

This clone was seen only once. The V gene is TRBV11-1, the J gene TRBJ2-7; possibly TRBD2 for D (5 bases). Germline CDR1 SGHAT, CDR2 FQDESV (reference sequence). Between the trimmed V and J ends, which lost 8 bases and 3 bases, there was a span of 14 bases. The CDR3 consists of 13 residues. As DNA, the CDR3 is TGTGCCAGCGCAAAAGGTCGGGACTACGAGCAGTACTTC. This encodes CASAKGRDYEQYF.

The chain uses TRBV18 and TRBJ1-2; 7 bases line up with TRBD1. The CDR3 sequence is 15 residues long. V was clipped by 4 bases and J by 3 bases; unmatched bases: 8. CDR1 and CDR2 (germline): KGHSH, LQKENI. The CDR3 loop reads CASSHTTGTDYGYTF. In DNA, the CDR3 is TGTGCCAGCTCACATACTACCGGGACAGACTATGGCTACACCTTC. The full variable domain, with the rest looked up from reference TRBV18 and TRBJ1-2, is NAGVMQNPRHLVRRRGQEARLRCSPMKGHSHVYWYRQLPEEGLKFMVYLQKENIIDESGMPKERFSAEFPKEGPSILRIQQVVRGDSAAYFCASSHTTGTDYGYTFGSGTRLTVV.

This clone was seen a handful of times. This chain uses TRBV12-3 or TRBV12-4 with TRBJ2-7; 9 bases fit TRBD2. V dropped 4 bases and J dropped 4; count of bases not matched to a gene: 2. This CDR3 is built from 13 residues. CDR3 DNA sequence: TGTGCCAGCAGTTACGGACTAGCGTACGAGCAGTACTTC. This gives the protein CASSYGLAYEQYF.

This clone was seen more than once but under ten times. This chain uses TRBV4-1 with TRBJ1-5; 7 positions match TRBD1. Per the germline V gene, CDR1 is MGHRA and CDR2 is YSYEKL. V shed 2 bases, J shed 2 bases, and the junction held 9 bases outside the gene matches. The CDR3 covers 17 residues. CDR3 nucleotide sequence: TGCGCCAGCAGCCAATTATACCCAGGGGGTGGCAATCAGCCCCAGCATTTT. Amino acid sequence: CASSQLYPGGGNQPQHF.

The rearrangement links TRBV28 to TRBJ1-1; D gene unclear. The CDR3 spans 12 residues. Trimming cost V 6 bases and J 12 bases, with 17 bases left between them. The V gene's germline CDR1 is MDHEN and CDR2 SYDVKM. The CDR3 DNA sequence: TGTGCCAGCAGGTCCCCGCGGGGTGGACCTTTCTTT. Translated, it gives CASRSPRGGPFF.

The genes are TRBV7-8 and TRBJ1-2; 9 nucleotides agree with TRBD1. Per the germline V gene, CDR1 is SGHVS and CDR2 is FQNEAQ. The junction had 3 bases not matched to a gene; V was cut back by 5 bases and J by 5 bases. CDR3 length equals 13 residues. Here the CDR3 DNA reads TGTGCCAGCAGCATGACAGGGGGTTATGGCTACACCTTC. Its translation is CASSMTGGYGYTF.

This chain joins TRBV30 and TRBJ2-7, with 11 bases lining up with TRBD1. CDR1 is GTSNPN, CDR2 SVGIG, per germline (reference sequence). The junction had 7 bases not matched to a gene; V was cut back by 2 bases and J by 7 bases. The CDR3 has 14 residues. The CDR3 nucleotides read TGTGCCTGGAGTACTGGACAGGGGGCGGGGGAGCAGTACTTC. This sequence encodes CAWSTGQGAGEQYF. The full variable domain, rest sourced from reference TRBV30 and TRBJ2-7, is SQTIHQWPATLVQPVGSPLSLECTVEGTSNPNLYWYRQAAGRGLQLLFYSVGIGQISSEVPQNLSASRPQDRQFILSSKKLLLSDSGFYLCAWSTGQGAGEQYFGPGTRLTVT.

The CDR3 here is CATSPSTDTQYF. As DNA, the CDR3 is TGTGCCACCAGCCCTTCCACAGATACGCAGTATTTT. The rearrangement uses TRBV15 and TRBJ2-3; D call uncertain. CDR1 is LNHNV, CDR2 YYDKDF, per germline (reference sequence). V gave up 5 bases and J gave up 2 bases, with 5 bases separating them. The CDR3 has 12 amino acids. Based on the CDR3 plus reference TRBV15 and TRBJ2-3, the full variable domain is DAMVIQNPRYQVTQFGKPVTLSCSQTLNHNVMYWYQQKSSQAPKLLFHYYDKDFNNEADTPDNFQSRRPNTSFCFLDIRSPGLGDTAMYLCATSPSTDTQYFGPGTRLTVL.

This chain joins TRBV7-9 and TRBJ1-1, with D maybe TRBD1 (5 bases). The CDR3 covers 14 residues. Trimming stripped 2 bases from V and 1 base from J, with 8 bases between. Looked up from germline, CDR1 is SEHNR and CDR2 is FQNEAQ (reference sequence). CDR3 sequence: CASSLLTENTEAFF. The CDR3, as DNA: TGTGCCAGCAGCTTATTGACAGAGAACACTGAAGCTTTCTTT.

The chain combines TRBV7-6 with TRBJ1-3, with a weak D call TRBD1 (6 bases). V gave up 0 bases and J gave up 0 bases, with 9 bases separating them. CDR1 and CDR2 from the germline V gene are SGHVS and FNYEAQ. This CDR3 is 16 amino acids long. Here the CDR3 DNA reads TGTGCCAGCAGCTTAGCCGGACAGCACTCTGGAAACACCATATATTTT. It encodes CASSLAGQHSGNTIYF.

The rearrangement uses TRBV27 and TRBJ1-2; D call uncertain. Germline V gives CDR1 MNHEY, CDR2 SMNVEV (reference sequence). The CDR3 runs to 16 residues. Trimming removed 5 bases at V and 2 bases at J, with 18 bases between. The CDR3 here is CASSLISPGKNYGYTF. The CDR3 coding sequence is TGTGCCAGCAGTCTTATCAGCCCGGGAAAGAACTATGGCTACACCTTC.

This chain joins TRBV7-2 and TRBJ2-1, with 8 bases matching TRBD1. Germline V gene data show CDR1 as SGHTA and CDR2 as FQGNSA. The CDR3 totals 16 residues. Losses at the gene ends were 6 bases for V and 2 bases for J; bases not matched to a gene: 9. In nucleotides, the CDR3 is TGTGCCAGCAGATTCAGGGCAGGGGGCACCTACAATGAGCAGTTCTTC. Amino acids: CASRFRAGGTYNEQFF.

The rearrangement links TRBV6-5 to TRBJ1-1; D unclear. Germline V CDR1 and CDR2: MNHEY, SVGAGI. Trimming cost V 4 bases and J 6 bases, with 15 bases left between them. The CDR3 length is 14 residues. The CDR3 DNA is TGTGCCAGCAGTTTCGACGGATTAGGAGCTGAAGCTTTCTTT. This sequence encodes CASSFDGLGAEAFF.

This chain joins TRBV7-8 and TRBJ1-4; D unresolved. V was shortened by 1 base and J by 7 bases, with 4 bases between the two germline ends. There are 12 residues in the CDR3. Germline V gives CDR1 SGHVS, CDR2 FQNEAQ. In DNA form, the CDR3 reads TGTGCCAGCAGCTTAGGAGTTGAAAAACTGTTTTTT. Translating it yields CASSLGVEKLFF.

The chain uses TRBV5-3 and TRBJ2-1; 8 bases are shared with TRBD2. TRBV5-3 belongs to the ORF category, with a function that is uncertain. This CDR3 has 15 residues. J was trimmed by 6 bases and V by 1 base; bases with no gene match: 6. This chain's CDR3 is CARSLSAGGVNEQFF. CDR3 DNA sequence: TGTGCCAGAAGCTTGAGTGCGGGAGGCGTCAATGAGCAGTTCTTC.

J is TRBJ1-5 and V is TRBV7-9; the match to TRBD1 covers 8 bases. Germline V gene lookup returns CDR1 SEHNR and CDR2 FQNEAQ (reference sequence). The CDR3 is 15 residues long. V lost 5 bases and J lost 5; bases outside the gene matches: 8. CDR3 bases: TGTGCCAGCAGCCCAGACAGGGGTCGGGATCAGCCCCAGCATTTT. Protein: CASSPDRGRDQPQHF.